The 20 T cell receptor beta chains presented below share a single source sample, sequenced in a study of metastatic and nonmetastatic thyroid tumors. Each patient went into thyroid surgery without having received any treatment. Using MiXCR, TCRdb re-called clones from the PCR reads. Among 15,000 to 20,000 clones, about 25% were seen once, and the ten largest hold 10%. Sequencing was done on a sample of adjacent normal tissue. The receptors derive from a female donor with papillary thyroid cancer or a benign thyroid nodule (not recorded which). Some clones in this sample may be carry-over from other donors' samples.

V usage is TRBV7-2 and J usage is TRBJ2-7; possibly TRBD2 for D (6 bases). Germline V CDR1 and CDR2: SGHTA, FQGNSA. CDR3 length: 15 residues. V gave up 2 bases and J gave up 2 bases, with 13 bases separating them. The CDR3 here is CASSLKGTVAYEQYF. CDR3 DNA: TGTGCCAGCAGCTTAAAGGGGACTGTCGCCTACGAGCAGTACTTC.

The J gene is TRBJ2-1, the V gene TRBV30, with unresolved D. Germline V gene data show CDR1 as GTSNPN and CDR2 as SVGIG (reference sequence). Between the trimmed V and J ends, which lost 1 base and 1 base, there was a span of 5 bases. The CDR3 sequence is 13 residues long. CDR3 DNA sequence: TGTGCCTGGAGTGGGGGTTCCTACAATGAGCAGTTCTTC. Its translation: CAWSGGSYNEQFF.

This chain joins TRBV18 and TRBJ2-7, with 14 bases identical to TRBD2. The V and J ends lost 3 bases and 3 bases, in that order; junction bases with no gene match: 1. Looked up from germline, CDR1 is KGHSH and CDR2 is LQKENI. This CDR3 region has 15 residues. CDR3 amino acids: CASSPGTSGSYEQYF. The DNA for the CDR3 is TGTGCCAGCTCACCCGGGACTAGCGGGAGCTACGAGCAGTACTTC. Full variable domain (remainder filled in from reference TRBV18 and TRBJ2-7): NAGVMQNPRHLVRRRGQEARLRCSPMKGHSHVYWYRQLPEEGLKFMVYLQKENIIDESGMPKERFSAEFPKEGPSILRIQQVVRGDSAAYFCASSPGTSGSYEQYFGPGTRLTVT.

This clone showed up just a few times. The chain employs TRBV27 and TRBJ2-1, with unresolved D. The germline V and J ends were trimmed by 0 bases and 5 bases, with 5 bases remaining between them. The CDR3 has 13 amino acids. The germline CDR1 and CDR2 sequences are MNHEY and SMNVEV (reference sequence). DNA of the CDR3: TGTGCCAGCAGTTTATCGGGCGACAATGAGCAGTTCTTC. Protein sequence: CASSLSGDNEQFF.

The gene calls are TRBV28 and TRBJ1-4, with TRBD1 matching over 7 bases. V lost 10 bases to trimming and J lost 7 bases; unmatched junction nucleotides: 12. The CDR3 is 14 residues long. Germline assignment: CDR1 MDHEN and CDR2 SYDVKM. The CDR3, as DNA: TGTGCCACCAACCGGGACAGAAGAACTGAAAAACTGTTTTTT. Translating it yields CATNRDRRTEKLFF.

V usage is TRBV7-9 and J usage is TRBJ1-2; no firm D call. Between the trimmed V and J ends, which lost 6 bases and 0 bases, there was a span of 11 bases. In germline, CDR1 is SEHNR, CDR2 FQNEAQ (reference sequence). The CDR3 length is 14 residues. CDR3 coding DNA: TGTGCCAGCAGAAGAGGGCCATCTAACTATGGCTACACCTTC. Translating it yields CASRRGPSNYGYTF.

This clone has just a few counts. The V call is TRBV5-1, the J call TRBJ2-7; 10 bases fit TRBD1. The germline V gene encodes CDR1 SGHRS and CDR2 YFSETQ. The CDR3 length is 15 residues. The J segment lost 1 base and the V segment lost 3 bases, leaving 4 bases of the junction unmatched. This CDR3 reads CASSSGTGVSYEQYF. DNA of the CDR3: TGCGCCAGCAGCTCCGGGACAGGGGTATCCTACGAGCAGTACTTC. The full variable domain, its missing parts supplied by reference TRBV5-1 and TRBJ2-7, is KAGVTQTPRYLIKTRGQQVTLSCSPISGHRSVSWYQQTPGQGLQFLFEYFSETQRNKGNFPGRFSGRQFSNSRSEMNVSTLELGDSALYLCASSSGTGVSYEQYFGPGTRLTVT.

The CDR3 loop reads CAIRDNYEQYF. As DNA, the CDR3 is TGTGCCATCAGGGACAACTACGAGCAGTACTTC. The chain employs TRBV10-3 and TRBJ2-7; the D gene is possibly TRBD1 (5 bases). Germline V gene sequence: CDR1 ENHRY, CDR2 SYGVKD. Trimming cost V 6 bases and J 3 bases, with 6 bases left between them. The CDR3 runs to 11 residues.

This sequence joins TRBV20-1 and TRBJ1-1; D not certain. Germline V gene lookup returns CDR1 DFQATT and CDR2 SNEGSKA (reference sequence). Trimming pared 7 bases from V and 0 bases from J, leaving 18 bases between. The length of the CDR3 is 15 residues. The CDR3 nucleotides are TGCAGTGGTAAATCAGACCGAGGGATGAACACTGAAGCTTTCTTT. It is translated as CSGKSDRGMNTEAFF.

This clone was detected many times. The chain uses TRBV12-3 or TRBV12-4 and TRBJ2-7, with a possible D match to TRBD2 (6 bases). V was cut by 10 bases and J by 4 bases, with 14 bases left in between. The CDR3 runs to 12 residues. The CDR3 is CATSEGLYEQYF. The CDR3 DNA sequence: TGTGCCACTTCGGAGGGCCTGTACGAGCAGTACTTC.

V usage is TRBV10-2 and J usage is TRBJ2-1; 7 nucleotides match TRBD2. In germline, CDR1 is WSHSY, CDR2 SAAADI. CDR3 length: 14 amino acids. The V gene end was trimmed by 3 bases and the J gene end by 3 bases; junction bases not matched to a gene: 2. The CDR3, as DNA: TGCGCCAGCAGTGATCCTAGCGGCTACAATGAGCAGTTCTTC. This gives the protein CASSDPSGYNEQFF.

The genes are TRBV20-1 and TRBJ2-7; D is perhaps TRBD1 (5 bases). The germline V gene encodes CDR1 DFQATT and CDR2 SNEGSKA (reference sequence). Trimming cost V 1 base and J 5 bases, with 9 bases left between them. This CDR3 region has 12 residues. The CDR3 loop reads CSARGDRDEQYF. The CDR3 DNA sequence: TGCAGTGCTAGAGGCGACAGAGACGAGCAGTACTTC.

This chain links TRBV20-1 with TRBJ2-4; perhaps D is TRBD1 or TRBD2 (9 bases each). The J call may be incorrect, as the DNA end agrees better with TRBJ2-1. In germline, CDR1 is DFQATT, CDR2 SNEGSKA (reference sequence). The CDR3 loop spans 14 amino acids. The CDR3 DNA sequence: TGCAGTGCTAGCGGACAGGGGACTAGCTTTGAGCAGTTCTTC. It translates to CSASGQGTSFEQFF.

This clone was counted between two and nine times. The rearrangement links TRBV7-2 to TRBJ2-5, with 8 bases identical to TRBD2. From germline, CDR1 is SGHTA and CDR2 FQGNSA. This CDR3 is 14 amino acids long. V shed 0 bases and J 5 bases; nucleotides not matched to a gene: 2. CDR3 bases: TGTGCCAGCAGCTTAGCCCGGGGGGGGGAGACCCAGTACTTC. It yields the protein CASSLARGGETQYF.

This chain connects TRBV20-1 to TRBJ1-4; TRBD1 might be the D (6 bases). The CDR3 contains 16 residues. Germline lookup yields CDR1 DFQATT and CDR2 SNEGSKA (reference sequence). V gave up 1 base and J gave up 7 bases, with 19 bases separating them. Written as DNA, the CDR3 is TGCAGTGCTAGAGGAGCCCCAAGGGGGAGAGGTGAAAAACTGTTTTTT. Translation gives CSARGAPRGRGEKLFF.

This clone was observed many times. The chain is built from TRBV19 and TRBJ1-2, with no clear D. Germline V CDR1 and CDR2: LNHDA, SQIVND (reference sequence). V lost 3 bases, J lost 3 bases, and 8 bases lay in between. The CDR3 loop spans 13 amino acids. As DNA, the CDR3 is TGTGCCAGTAGTATGGACGGCTACTATGGCTACACCTTC. This sequence encodes CASSMDGYYGYTF.

This clone was observed a handful of times. The chain's CDR3 is CASSEGLARYEQYF. The DNA of the CDR3 is TGTGCCAGCAGTGAAGGACTAGCGAGATACGAGCAGTACTTC. The chain employs TRBV6-1 and TRBJ2-7; 8 bases agree with TRBD2. Germline loops: CDR1 MNHNS, CDR2 SASEGT. The CDR3 sequence is 14 residues long. The J segment lost 4 bases and the V segment lost 1 base, leaving 3 bases of the junction unmatched.

This clone was recorded a few times. The CDR3 sequence is CASSFVDRGTGELFF. The CDR3 coding sequence is TGTGCCAGCAGCTTCGTAGACAGGGGTACCGGGGAGCTGTTTTTT. The V call is TRBV5-5, the J call TRBJ2-2; TRBD1 matches 8 bases. Germline V lookup: CDR1 SGHKS, CDR2 YYEKEE (reference sequence). The CDR3 sequence is 15 residues long. V trimming: 2 bases; J trimming: 5 bases; junction bases outside the gene matches: 5.

This clone was counted between two and nine times. The J gene is TRBJ2-7, the V gene TRBV9, with D maybe TRBD2 (6 bases). The CDR3 loop spans 16 amino acids. The germline V gene has CDR1 SGDLS and CDR2 YYNGEE. Trimming shortened V by 1 base and J by 6 bases, and 20 bases separated the two germline ends. DNA of the CDR3: TGTGCCAGCAGCGTAAGGGCAGAGGGAGGTCGTACCGAGCAGTACTTC. Translated, it gives CASSVRAEGGRTEQYF.

The chain joins TRBV6-2 or TRBV6-3 to TRBJ2-7, with a possible D match to TRBD2 (5 bases). The CDR3 covers 14 residues. The V and J ends lost 0 bases and 3 bases respectively, with 9 bases between them. Germline V gene sequence: CDR1 MNHEY, CDR2 SVGEGT. The CDR3 sequence: CASSYSRGNYEQYF. CDR3 DNA sequence: TGTGCCAGCAGTTACTCACGAGGGAACTACGAGCAGTACTTC.